This T cell receptor (beta chain) was sequenced for a study of T cells after yellow fever vaccination. On the study more broadly: Preparation used SMART-Seq v4 Ultra Low Input for the low-cell-number fractions. The study's findings and limits: Weaker, the secondary response had a peak occurring faster, on day 5 versus 15. Reappearing after the booster were most of the clones from primary vaccination (almost 97% CD4, 75% to 90% CD8).

Generation of TCR cDNA used 5'RACE template switching (which added a universal primer site and UMIs). TCRdb processed the 5' RACE reads anew with MiXCR; each CDR3 protein has one entry. This table holds about 130,000 distinct CDR3 sequences, less than 8.5% found once. This clonotype was observed at least ten times. Its antigen is undetermined. This CDR3 contains 14 residues. Germline V lookup: CDR1 SGHTA, CDR2 FQGTGA. V lost 1 base to trimming and J lost 3 bases, with 8 bases between them. The sample in question was CD4+ T cells sorted from PBMCs, obtained 10 days after the yellow fever booster vaccination. This chain links TRBV7-3 with TRBJ2-3; the D gene is possibly TRBD1 (6 bases). This sequence originates from a man aged 25-45 years who received the YFV17D yellow fever vaccine. CDR3 protein: CASSLSRGTDTQYF. In DNA, the CDR3 is TGTGCCAGCAGCTTAAGCAGGGGAACAGATACGCAGTATTTT.